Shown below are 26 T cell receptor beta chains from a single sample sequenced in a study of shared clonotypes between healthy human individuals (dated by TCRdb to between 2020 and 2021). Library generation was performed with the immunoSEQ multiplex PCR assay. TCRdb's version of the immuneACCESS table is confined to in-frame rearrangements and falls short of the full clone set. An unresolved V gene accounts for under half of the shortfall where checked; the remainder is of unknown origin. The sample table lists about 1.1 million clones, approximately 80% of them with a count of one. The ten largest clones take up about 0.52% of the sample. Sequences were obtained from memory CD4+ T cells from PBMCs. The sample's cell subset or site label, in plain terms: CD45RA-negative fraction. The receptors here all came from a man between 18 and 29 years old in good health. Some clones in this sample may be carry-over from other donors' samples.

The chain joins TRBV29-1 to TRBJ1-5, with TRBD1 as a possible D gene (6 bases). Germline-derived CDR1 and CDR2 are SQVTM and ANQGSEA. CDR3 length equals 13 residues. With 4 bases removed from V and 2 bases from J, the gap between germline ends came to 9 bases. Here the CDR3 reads CSVGEGGNQPQHF. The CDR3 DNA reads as TGCAGCGTTGGAGAGGGGGGCAATCAGCCCCAGCATTTT.

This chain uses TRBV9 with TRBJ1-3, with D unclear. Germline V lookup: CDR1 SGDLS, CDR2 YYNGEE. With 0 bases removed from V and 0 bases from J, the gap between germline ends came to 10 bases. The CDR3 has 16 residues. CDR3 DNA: TGTGCCAGCAGCGTAGAGGCCCCCAGCTCTGGAAACACCATATATTTT. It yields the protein CASSVEAPSSGNTIYF.

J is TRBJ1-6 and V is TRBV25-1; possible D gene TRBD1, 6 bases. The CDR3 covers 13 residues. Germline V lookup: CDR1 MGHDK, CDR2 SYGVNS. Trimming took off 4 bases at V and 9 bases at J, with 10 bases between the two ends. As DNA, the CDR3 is TGTGCCAGCAGTGGACAGGTGGCTTCACCCCTCCACTTT. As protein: CASSGQVASPLHF.

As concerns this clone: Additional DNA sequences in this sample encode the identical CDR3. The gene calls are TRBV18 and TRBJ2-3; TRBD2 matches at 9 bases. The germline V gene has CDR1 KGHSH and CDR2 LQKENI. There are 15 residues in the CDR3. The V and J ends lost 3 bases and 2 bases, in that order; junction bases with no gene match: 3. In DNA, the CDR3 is TGTGCCAGCTCACCGACTAGCGGAAACACAGATACGCAGTATTTT. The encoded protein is CASSPTSGNTDTQYF.

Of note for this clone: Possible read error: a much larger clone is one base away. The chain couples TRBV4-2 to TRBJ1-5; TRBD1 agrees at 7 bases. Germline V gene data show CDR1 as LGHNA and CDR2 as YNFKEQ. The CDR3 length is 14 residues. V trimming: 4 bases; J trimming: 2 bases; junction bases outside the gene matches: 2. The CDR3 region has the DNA TGTGCCAGCAGCCCGACAGGGCGCAATCAGCCCCAGCATTTT. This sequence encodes CASSPTGRNQPQHF.

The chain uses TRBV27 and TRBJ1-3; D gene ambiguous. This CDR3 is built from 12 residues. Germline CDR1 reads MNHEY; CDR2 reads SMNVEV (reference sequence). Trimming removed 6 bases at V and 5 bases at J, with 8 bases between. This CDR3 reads CASSLRRNTIYF. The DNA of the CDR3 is TGTGCCAGCAGCCTTAGGCGAAACACCATATATTTT.

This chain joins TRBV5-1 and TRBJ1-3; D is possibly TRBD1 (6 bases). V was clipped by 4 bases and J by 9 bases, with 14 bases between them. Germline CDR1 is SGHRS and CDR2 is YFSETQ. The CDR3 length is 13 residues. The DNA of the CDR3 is TGCGCCAGCAGCCCGGAGGTAGGGGGCACCATATATTTT. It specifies CASSPEVGGTIYF.

CDR3 sequence: CAWRAEGGYTF. CDR3 DNA sequence: TGTGCCTGGAGGGCCGAGGGGGGCTACACCTTC. V gene TRBV30 combines with J gene TRBJ1-2; D is possibly TRBD1 (5 bases). The V end lost 3 bases, the J end lost 8 bases, and 10 bases lay between the germline ends. Germline values: CDR1 GTSNPN, CDR2 SVGIG (reference sequence). The CDR3 consists of 11 residues.

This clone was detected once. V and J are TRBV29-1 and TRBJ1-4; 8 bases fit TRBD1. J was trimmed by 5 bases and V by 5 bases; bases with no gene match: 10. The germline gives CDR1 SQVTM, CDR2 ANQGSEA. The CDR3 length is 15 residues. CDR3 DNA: TGCAGCGTTACTTATGACAGGGGCGCGAATGAAAAACTGTTTTTT. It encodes CSVTYDRGANEKLFF.

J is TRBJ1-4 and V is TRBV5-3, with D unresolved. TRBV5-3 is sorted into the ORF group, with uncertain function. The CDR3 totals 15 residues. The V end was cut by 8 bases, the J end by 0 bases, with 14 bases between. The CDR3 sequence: CASSRRRATNEKLFF. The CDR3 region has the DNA TGTGCCAGCAGCAGACGACGGGCAACTAATGAAAAACTGTTTTTT.

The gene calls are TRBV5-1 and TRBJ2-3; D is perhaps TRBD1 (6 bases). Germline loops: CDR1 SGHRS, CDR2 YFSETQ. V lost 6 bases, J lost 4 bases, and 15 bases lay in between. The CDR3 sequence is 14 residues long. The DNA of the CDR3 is TGCGCCAGCAACAGGGCTAGCTCCCCAGATACGCAGTATTTT. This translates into CASNRASSPDTQYF.

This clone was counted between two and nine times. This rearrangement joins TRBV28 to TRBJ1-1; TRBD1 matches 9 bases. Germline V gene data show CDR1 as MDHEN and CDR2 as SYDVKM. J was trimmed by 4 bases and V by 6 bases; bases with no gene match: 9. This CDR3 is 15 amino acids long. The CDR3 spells CASSLQGASVTEAFF. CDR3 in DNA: TGTGCCAGCAGCTTACAGGGGGCGAGTGTCACTGAAGCTTTCTTT.

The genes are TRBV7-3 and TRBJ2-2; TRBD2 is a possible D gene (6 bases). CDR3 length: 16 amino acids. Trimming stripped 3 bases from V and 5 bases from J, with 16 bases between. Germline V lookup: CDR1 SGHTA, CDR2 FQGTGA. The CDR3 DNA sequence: TGTGCCAGCAGCTTTTACCGGGACTCGGGTACCGGGGAGCTGTTTTTT. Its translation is CASSFYRDSGTGELFF.

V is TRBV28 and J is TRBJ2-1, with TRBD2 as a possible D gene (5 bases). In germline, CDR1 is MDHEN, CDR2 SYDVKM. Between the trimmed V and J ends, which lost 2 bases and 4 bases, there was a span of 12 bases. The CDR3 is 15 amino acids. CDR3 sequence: CASSLTAAVYNEQFF. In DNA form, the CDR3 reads TGTGCCAGCAGTTTAACAGCGGCAGTATACAATGAGCAGTTCTTC.

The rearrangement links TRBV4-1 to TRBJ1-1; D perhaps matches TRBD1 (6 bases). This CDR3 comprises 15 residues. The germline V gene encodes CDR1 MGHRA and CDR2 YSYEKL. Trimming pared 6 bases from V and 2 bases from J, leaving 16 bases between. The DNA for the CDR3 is TGCGCCAGCAGTAGGGGGGGGTCAGGCAACACTGAAGCTTTCTTT. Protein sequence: CASSRGGSGNTEAFF.

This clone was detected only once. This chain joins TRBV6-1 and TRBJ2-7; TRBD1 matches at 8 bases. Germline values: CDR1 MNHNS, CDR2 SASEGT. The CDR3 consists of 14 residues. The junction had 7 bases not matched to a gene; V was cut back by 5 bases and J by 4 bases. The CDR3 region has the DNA TGTGCCAGCAGTTCGGACAGGGTACGGTACGAGCAGTACTTC. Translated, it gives CASSSDRVRYEQYF.

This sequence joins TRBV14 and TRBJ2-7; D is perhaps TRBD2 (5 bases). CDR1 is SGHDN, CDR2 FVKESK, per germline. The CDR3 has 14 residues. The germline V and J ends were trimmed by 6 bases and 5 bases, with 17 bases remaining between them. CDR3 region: CASSPVGVHHEQYF. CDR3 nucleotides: TGTGCCAGCAGTCCTGTGGGAGTGCACCACGAGCAGTACTTC.

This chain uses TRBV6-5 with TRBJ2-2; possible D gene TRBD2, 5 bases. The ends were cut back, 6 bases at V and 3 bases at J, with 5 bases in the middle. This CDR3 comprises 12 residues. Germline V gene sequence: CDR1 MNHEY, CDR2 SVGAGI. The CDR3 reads CASRDYTGELFF. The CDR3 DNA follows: TGTGCCAGCAGGGACTACACCGGGGAGCTGTTTTTT.

The CDR3 here is CASSPLRGTVQPQHF. CDR3 nucleotide sequence: TGTGCCAGCAGTCCACTTCGCGGGACAGTTCAGCCCCAGCATTTT. The chain has TRBV6-1 and TRBJ1-5, with 7 bases matching TRBD1. V shed 5 bases, J shed 6 bases, and the junction held 10 bases outside the gene matches. The CDR3 loop spans 15 amino acids. CDR1 and CDR2 (germline): MNHNS, SASEGT.

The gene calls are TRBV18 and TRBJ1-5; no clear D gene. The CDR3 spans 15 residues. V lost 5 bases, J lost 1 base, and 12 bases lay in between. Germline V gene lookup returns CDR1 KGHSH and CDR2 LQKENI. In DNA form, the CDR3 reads TGTGCCAGCTCAACCAGAGTGGCCAGCAATCAGCCCCAGCATTTT. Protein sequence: CASSTRVASNQPQHF.

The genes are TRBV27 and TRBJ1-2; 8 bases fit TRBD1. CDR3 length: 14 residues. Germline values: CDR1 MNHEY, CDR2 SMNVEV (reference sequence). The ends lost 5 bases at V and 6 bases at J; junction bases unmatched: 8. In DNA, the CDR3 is TGTGCCAGCAGTACAACGGACAGGGTTCATGGCTACACCTTC. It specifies CASSTTDRVHGYTF.

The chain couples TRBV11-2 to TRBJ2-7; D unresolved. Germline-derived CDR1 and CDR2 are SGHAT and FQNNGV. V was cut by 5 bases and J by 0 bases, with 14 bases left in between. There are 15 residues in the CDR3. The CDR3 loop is CASSARFQSSYEQYF. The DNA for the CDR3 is TGTGCCAGCAGCGCCCGATTCCAGAGCTCCTACGAGCAGTACTTC.

Here the CDR3 DNA reads TGTGCCAGCAGTTTTGGTAGTAAAGGCGAGCAGTACTTC. This gives the protein CASSFGSKGEQYF. This chain uses TRBV28 with TRBJ2-7, with D unresolved. The germline gives CDR1 MDHEN, CDR2 SYDVKM. The CDR3 spans 13 residues. V shed 3 bases and J shed 6 bases, with 12 bases lying between them.

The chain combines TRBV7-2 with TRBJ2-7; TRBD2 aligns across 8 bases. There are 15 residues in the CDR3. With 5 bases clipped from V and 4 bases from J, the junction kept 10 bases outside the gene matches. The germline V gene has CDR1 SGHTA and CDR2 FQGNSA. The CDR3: CASSTAGGIKYEQYF. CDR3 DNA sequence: TGTGCCAGCAGCACCGCGGGGGGAATCAAGTACGAGCAGTACTTC.

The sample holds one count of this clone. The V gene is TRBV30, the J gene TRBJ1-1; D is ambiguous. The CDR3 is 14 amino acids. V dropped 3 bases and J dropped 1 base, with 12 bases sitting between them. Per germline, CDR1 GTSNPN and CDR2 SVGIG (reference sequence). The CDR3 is CAWREWDTNTEAFF. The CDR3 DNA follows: TGTGCCTGGAGAGAATGGGATACGAACACTGAAGCTTTCTTT.

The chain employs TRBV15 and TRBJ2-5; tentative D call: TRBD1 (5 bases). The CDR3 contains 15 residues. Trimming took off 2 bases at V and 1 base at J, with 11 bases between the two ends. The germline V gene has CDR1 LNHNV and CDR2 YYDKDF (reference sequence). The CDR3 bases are TGTGCCACCAGCAGATCAAGGGGTGTCCAAGAGACCCAGTACTTC. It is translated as CATSRSRGVQETQYF.